A single sample gave rise to the 21 T cell receptor beta chains below, sequenced in a study of T-cell memory formation after mild COVID-19. Using its own MiXCR run on the 5' RACE reads, TCRdb lists one record per CDR3 protein. Of about 390,000 distinct CDR3 sequences in the sample, around 21% were seen once. The sample comprised PBMCs or a T cell subset sorted from them (not recorded which). The receptors were gathered from an adult woman who had mild COVID-19 (a few samples of this study predate the infection). Cell type and time point are not known.

V and J are TRBV12-3 or TRBV12-4 and TRBJ2-5; 8 bases are a match to TRBD1. Trimming at V came to 6 bases and at J to 5 bases, leaving 8 bases not matched to a gene. The CDR3 totals 14 residues. The CDR3 spells CASRTTGGLETQYF. In DNA, the CDR3 is TGTGCCAGCAGAACCACAGGGGGTCTGGAGACCCAGTACTTC.

The chain joins TRBV20-1 to TRBJ1-1; no definite D call. The V end lost 0 bases, the J end lost 7 bases, and 6 bases lay between the germline ends. The CDR3 length is 11 residues. Germline lookup yields CDR1 DFQATT and CDR2 SNEGSKA (reference sequence). The CDR3 bases are TGCAGTGCTAGAGAAGGATATGAAGCTTTCTTT. Its translation: CSAREGYEAFF.

This chain connects TRBV6-2 or TRBV6-3 to TRBJ1-5, with D hard to call. The CDR3 has 15 residues. V was clipped by 2 bases and J by 2 bases, with 10 bases between them. Per germline, CDR1 MNHEY and CDR2 SVGEGT. CDR3 nucleotide sequence: TGTGCCAGCAGTTACGAGACCGCCGGCAATCAGCCCCAGCATTTT. Its translation is CASSYETAGNQPQHF.

There are a few counts of this clonotype. The rearrangement joins TRBV6-1 to TRBJ2-7, with TRBD2 as a possible D gene (7 bases). This CDR3 spans 14 amino acids. Germline V gene lookup returns CDR1 MNHNS and CDR2 SASEGT. Trimming removed 5 bases from V and 5 bases from J, with 16 bases in between. The CDR3 nucleotides are TGTGCCAGCAGTCCCCGGCCGGGGGGCCACGAGCAGTACTTC. Amino acid sequence: CASSPRPGGHEQYF.

This clonotype was counted only a few times. The chain recombines TRBV20-1 with TRBJ2-7; D is undetermined. V lost 5 bases and J 7 bases, leaving 12 bases between the germline ends. Looked up from germline, CDR1 is DFQATT and CDR2 is SNEGSKA (reference sequence). The CDR3 is 11 amino acids. CDR3 DNA: TGCAGTGCTCTTTTTACTAAAGAGCAGTACTTC. Translating it yields CSALFTKEQYF.

This clonotype has just a few counts. This chain joins TRBV5-1 and TRBJ1-1; D is undetermined. The CDR3 consists of 11 residues. Per germline, CDR1 SGHRS and CDR2 YFSETQ. V gave up 1 base and J gave up 7 bases, with 5 bases separating them. CDR3 in amino acids: CASSLINEAFF. In DNA, the CDR3 is TGCGCCAGCAGCTTGATAAATGAAGCTTTCTTT.

Only a few counts were recorded for this clonotype. As DNA, the CDR3 is TGTGCCAGCAGTGACTCTTTCTCCTCCGGGGAGCTGTTTTTT. This gives the protein CASSDSFSSGELFF. The V call is TRBV6-4, the J call TRBJ2-2; D gene ambiguous. V was trimmed by 0 bases and J by 6 bases, leaving 8 bases between them. This CDR3 contains 14 residues. In germline, CDR1 is MRHNA, CDR2 SNTAGT.

The genes are TRBV5-1 and TRBJ2-7; 8 positions match TRBD1. The junction had 1 base not matched to a gene; V was cut back by 3 bases and J by 5 bases. The germline V gene encodes CDR1 SGHRS and CDR2 YFSETQ. The length of the CDR3 is 12 residues. In DNA, the CDR3 is TGCGCCAGCAGCTCGACAGGGGACGAGCAGTACTTC. Translating gives CASSSTGDEQYF.

This chain joins TRBV12-3 or TRBV12-4 and TRBJ2-3; 7 bases map to TRBD1. CDR3 length: 15 amino acids. Trimming at V came to 5 bases and at J to 0 bases, leaving 5 bases not matched to a gene. The CDR3 bases are TGTGCCAGCAGTACCCTACAGGGGAGCACAGATACGCAGTATTTT. Amino acids: CASSTLQGSTDTQYF.

V is TRBV6-2 or TRBV6-3 and J is TRBJ2-5; the D gene is possibly TRBD2 (6 bases). Germline CDR1 is MNHEY and CDR2 is SVGEGT. The CDR3 runs to 15 residues. Trimming removed 2 bases at V and 1 base at J, with 11 bases between. The CDR3 coding sequence is TGTGCCAGCAGTTACACGGGAGTCCCCCAAGAGACCCAGTACTTC. Residues: CASSYTGVPQETQYF.

CDR3 residues: CASSLGTGGADTQYF. The CDR3 DNA follows: TGTGCCAGCAGTTTAGGTACAGGGGGAGCAGATACGCAGTATTTT. V and J are TRBV27 and TRBJ2-3; 8 bases map to TRBD1. Germline V gene data show CDR1 as MNHEY and CDR2 as SMNVEV (reference sequence). There are 15 residues in the CDR3. The V gene end was trimmed by 2 bases and the J gene end by 4 bases; junction bases not matched to a gene: 5.

There are a few counts of this clonotype. The chain is built from TRBV20-1 and TRBJ2-5, with D unresolved. The CDR3 runs to 11 residues. The germline CDR1 and CDR2 sequences are DFQATT and SNEGSKA (reference sequence). The V end lost 6 bases, the J end lost 5 bases, and 10 bases lay between the germline ends. The CDR3 loop reads CSASEVETQYF. Written as DNA, the CDR3 is TGCAGTGCGTCAGAGGTGGAGACCCAGTACTTC.

The rearrangement uses TRBV7-8 and TRBJ1-4, with TRBD1 matching over 8 bases. The germline CDR1 and CDR2 sequences are SGHVS and FQNEAQ. The CDR3 spans 12 residues. V was pared by 6 bases and J by 7 bases, with 1 base of the junction left unmatched. In nucleotides, the CDR3 is TGTGCCAGCAGGGACAGGGCTGAAAAACTGTTTTTT. Translated: CASRDRAEKLFF.

The chain uses TRBV25-1 and TRBJ2-1; 9 bases are shared with TRBD1. CDR1 MGHDK and CDR2 SYGVNS come from the germline V gene. This CDR3 comprises 15 residues. V shed 2 bases, J shed 6 bases, and the junction held 5 bases outside the gene matches. The CDR3 sequence is CASSERDRAANEQFF. The CDR3 nucleotides read TGTGCCAGCAGTGAAAGGGACAGGGCAGCCAATGAGCAGTTCTTC.

The chain is built from TRBV5-6 and TRBJ1-3; the D is unclear. This CDR3 contains 14 residues. Between the trimmed V and J ends, which lost 2 bases and 6 bases, there was a span of 12 bases. The germline gives CDR1 SGHDT, CDR2 YYEEEE. The CDR3 loop is CASSLSGAANTIYF. In DNA form, the CDR3 reads TGTGCCAGCAGCTTATCAGGTGCGGCAAACACCATATATTTT.

This clonotype was seen a handful of times. The chain is built from TRBV25-1 and TRBJ2-1; 9 bases line up with TRBD1. Germline CDR1 is MGHDK and CDR2 is SYGVNS. CDR3 size: 15 residues. The V and J ends lost 3 bases and 2 bases, in that order; junction bases with no gene match: 2. CDR3 sequence: CASSEGTGTYNEQFF. The CDR3 coding sequence is TGTGCCAGCAGTGAGGGGACAGGGACCTACAATGAGCAGTTCTTC.

This clonotype was counted between two and nine times. This rearrangement joins TRBV12-3 or TRBV12-4 to TRBJ1-2, with D possibly TRBD1 on 5 matching bases. The length of the CDR3 is 14 residues. Trimming pared 5 bases from V and 3 bases from J, leaving 13 bases between. CDR3 sequence: CASSPSGGDYGYTF. Here the CDR3 DNA reads TGTGCCAGCAGTCCATCCGGGGGGGACTATGGCTACACCTTC.

J is TRBJ2-5 and V is TRBV7-2; TRBD2 agrees at 10 bases. Trimming removed 5 bases from V and 4 bases from J; junction bases left unmatched: 13. The CDR3 loop spans 17 amino acids. Germline loops: CDR1 SGHTA, CDR2 FQGNSA. Written as DNA, the CDR3 is TGTGCCAGCAGCGGAATAGCGGGAGGTAACGTAGGAGAGACCCAGTACTTC. This encodes CASSGIAGGNVGETQYF.

The V gene is TRBV20-1, the J gene TRBJ1-1; D is perhaps TRBD1 (5 bases). Looked up from germline, CDR1 is DFQATT and CDR2 is SNEGSKA (reference sequence). V was shortened by 6 bases and J by 3 bases, with 11 bases between the two germline ends. The CDR3 consists of 12 residues. CDR3 bases: TGCAGTGCCGCACAGGAGTACACTGAAGCTTTCTTT. This sequence encodes CSAAQEYTEAFF.

This clonotype has a handful of counts. The chain employs TRBV12-3 or TRBV12-4 and TRBJ2-7, with a weak D call TRBD2 (6 bases). This CDR3 comprises 14 residues. V lost 4 bases to trimming and J lost 6 bases, with 16 bases between them. The CDR3 here is CASSSGEGGGEQYF. DNA for the CDR3: TGTGCCAGCAGTTCTGGAGAGGGAGGAGGCGAGCAGTACTTC.

This clonotype has at least ten counts. The CDR3 reads CASSQDYTQTSYEQYF. In nucleotides, the CDR3 is TGCGCCAGCAGCCAAGATTATACACAGACCTCCTACGAGCAGTACTTC. The chain links TRBV4-3 to TRBJ2-7; D ambiguous. Germline V gene data show CDR1 as LGHNA and CDR2 as YSLEER. Trimming left V 0 bases short and J 0 bases short, with 12 bases between. The CDR3 is made up of 16 amino acids.